This T cell receptor beta chain was found in a study of control samples from healthy donors and cancer patients. Germline CDR1 and CDR2: MDHEN and SYDVKM. V was clipped by 5 bases and J by 7 bases; unmatched bases: 10. CDR3 length equals 15 residues. This clone was seen a few times. Sequencing used immunoSEQ multiplex PCR; TCRdb keeps in-frame clones, though not all of them. The sample lists roughly 200,000 clones, approximately 92% seen once, with approximately 1.5% in the top ten. The chain carries TRBV28 and TRBJ1-5, with TRBD1 matching 8 bases. The sequence derives from a man aged 18 to 30 in good health. Sequencing used blood. In nucleotides, the CDR3 is TGTGCCAGCAGTCACCTCAGGGGGCTCGGGCAGCCCCAGCATTTT. Its translation is CASSHLRGLGQPQHF.